This T cell receptor beta chain was documented in a study of blood T cell repertoires in COVID-19. Study overall: Both acute and convalescent COVID-19 samples were obtained from the United States, Italy and Spain.

In the authors' methods: From reference gene primer amplification, estimates of nucleated cell counts were derived. TCRdb keeps only in-frame clones here, not all; method: immunoSEQ multiplex PCR. From that table come the V and J calls and clone size; the DNA was used to work out D and trimming. The sample contains about 440,000 clones, approximately 90% of which appear only once. CDR1 MGHDK and CDR2 SYGVNS come from the germline V gene. V gave up 6 bases and J gave up 5 bases, with 13 bases separating them. The CDR3 runs to 14 residues. V is TRBV25-1 and J is TRBJ2-2, with D perhaps matching TRBD2 (6 bases). The material sequenced was peripheral blood. The receptor comes from a woman aged 25 to 39 with acute or convalescent COVID-19. The CDR3 reads CASSLPRGTGELFF. CDR3 DNA sequence: TGTGCCAGCAGCCTTCCCCGGGGGACCGGGGAGCTGTTTTTT.